This paragraph reports one TCR beta chain. Its specificity is not known. TCRdb independently ran MiXCR on the reads; one entry per CDR3 protein. The table records roughly 280,000 distinct CDR3 sequences, approximately 22% of them present only once. The data are from a study of T cell repertoires in cytomegalovirus infection. Study results and caveats: CMV carriers having the relevant HLA were flagged by cumulative public TCR beta family frequency.

With 2 bases removed from V and 1 base from J, the gap between germline ends came to 8 bases. The CDR3 sequence is 14 residues long. Here the sequenced sample was cultured PBMCs, taken from culture after CMV antigen stimulation. This sequence joins TRBV12-3 or TRBV12-4 and TRBJ1-1; unclear D gene. The sequence derives from a human donor in good health (CMV status not recorded). Some clones in this sample may be carry-over from other donors' samples. The CDR3 loop reads CASSLRHPNTEAFF. The CDR3 DNA sequence: TGTGCCAGCAGTTTACGGCACCCGAACACTGAAGCTTTCTTT.